These 13 T cell receptor beta chains came from one sample sequenced in a study of T cells expressing NK-cell markers. TCRdb re-called the 5' RACE reads; one entry per CDR3 protein, DNA not given. The listing contains a few hundred thousand distinct CDR3 sequences. Sequencing input: blood T cells: a sorted CD56 or NKG2C T cell subset, CD4+ or CD8+ T cells, or bulk PBMC T cells (not recorded which). The receptor set was obtained from a woman in her 50s in good health.

The rearrangement joins TRBV9 to TRBJ2-1; TCRdb indicates TRBD2, and absent DNA this call remains unverified. CDR1 is SGDLS and CDR2 is YYNGEE in the germline V gene. The CDR3 contains 16 residues. CDR3 in amino acids: CASSLTRGGGTNEQFF.

The chain uses TRBV12-3 or TRBV12-4 and TRBJ1-1; TCRdb lists TRBD1, though no DNA is available to test this call. The CDR3 is 11 residues long. CDR3 residues: CASSAVGGAFF.

The chain carries TRBV7-3 and TRBJ2-5; TCRdb gives TRBD1 as the D gene, but with no DNA this cannot be confirmed. CDR1 SGHTA and CDR2 FQGTGA come from the germline V gene. The CDR3 runs to 14 residues. The CDR3 sequence: CASSPGGGMETQYF.

This chain uses TRBV12-3 or TRBV12-4 with TRBJ2-3. The CDR3 totals 15 residues. The CDR3: CATAAIVRTTDTQYF.

V usage is TRBV14 and J usage is TRBJ2-3; TCRdb's D gene call, TRBD2, goes unchecked for lack of DNA. The CDR3 is 18 amino acids. Germline-derived CDR1 and CDR2 are SGHDN and FVKESK. The CDR3 sequence: CASSQAPSGSWVTDTQYF.

This chain uses TRBV7-2 with TRBJ2-1; TCRdb calls TRBD2, which cannot be checked without DNA. The CDR3 is 16 amino acids. Germline V lookup: CDR1 SGHTA, CDR2 FQGNSA. This chain's CDR3 is CASSLASGSRYNEQFF.

The rearrangement links TRBV11-3 to TRBJ1-6. The CDR3 runs to 14 residues. The germline V gene encodes CDR1 SGHNT and CDR2 YENEEA. CDR3 protein: CASSLAWQGDALHF.

This chain uses TRBV2 with TRBJ1-5; the TCRdb call, TRBD1, lacks DNA for checking. CDR3 size: 16 residues. CDR1 and CDR2 (germline): SNHLY, FYNNEI. The CDR3 sequence: CASRPAGGQGNQPQHF.

The rearrangement links TRBV18 to TRBJ2-3; the TCRdb call, TRBD1, lacks DNA for checking. The CDR3 has 15 amino acids. Germline V gives CDR1 KGHSH, CDR2 LQKENI. CDR3 sequence reads: CASSPRTGITDTQYF.

V and J are TRBV5-1 and TRBJ2-1; the TCRdb D gene call, TRBD2, has no DNA to confirm it. The germline V gene has CDR1 SGHRS and CDR2 YFSETQ. CDR3 length: 14 residues. The CDR3 sequence is CASSLADSHNEQFF.

The genes are TRBV28 and TRBJ2-4; TCRdb returns TRBD1, unconfirmable since there is no DNA. CDR3 size: 16 residues. In germline, CDR1 is MDHEN, CDR2 SYDVKM. This CDR3 is CASSLDRPLAKNIQYF.

The genes are TRBV5-1 and TRBJ2-7. The CDR3 spans 13 residues. From germline, CDR1 is SGHRS and CDR2 YFSETQ. The CDR3 sequence is CASSRTVSREQYF.

J is TRBJ2-7 and V is TRBV20-1; TCRdb outputs TRBD2, but without DNA this stays unchecked. The CDR3 spans 16 residues. Germline V gene lookup returns CDR1 DFQATT and CDR2 SNEGSKA (reference sequence). The chain's CDR3 is CSASRRAGSRTYEQYF.